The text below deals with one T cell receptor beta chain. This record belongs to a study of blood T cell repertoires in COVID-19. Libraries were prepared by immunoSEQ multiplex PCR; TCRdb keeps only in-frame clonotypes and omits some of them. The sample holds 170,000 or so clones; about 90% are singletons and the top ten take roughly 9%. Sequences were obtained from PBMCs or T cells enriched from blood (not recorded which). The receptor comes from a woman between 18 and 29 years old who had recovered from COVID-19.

The CDR3: CASSPWGGFF. DNA of the CDR3: TGTGCCAGCAGCCCTTGGGGGGGATTCTTT. This chain joins TRBV5-8 and TRBJ1-1, with D tentatively TRBD1 (5 bases). The CDR3 spans 10 residues. CDR1 is SGHTS, CDR2 YDEGEE, per germline. V gave up 4 bases and J gave up 14 bases, with 12 bases separating them.